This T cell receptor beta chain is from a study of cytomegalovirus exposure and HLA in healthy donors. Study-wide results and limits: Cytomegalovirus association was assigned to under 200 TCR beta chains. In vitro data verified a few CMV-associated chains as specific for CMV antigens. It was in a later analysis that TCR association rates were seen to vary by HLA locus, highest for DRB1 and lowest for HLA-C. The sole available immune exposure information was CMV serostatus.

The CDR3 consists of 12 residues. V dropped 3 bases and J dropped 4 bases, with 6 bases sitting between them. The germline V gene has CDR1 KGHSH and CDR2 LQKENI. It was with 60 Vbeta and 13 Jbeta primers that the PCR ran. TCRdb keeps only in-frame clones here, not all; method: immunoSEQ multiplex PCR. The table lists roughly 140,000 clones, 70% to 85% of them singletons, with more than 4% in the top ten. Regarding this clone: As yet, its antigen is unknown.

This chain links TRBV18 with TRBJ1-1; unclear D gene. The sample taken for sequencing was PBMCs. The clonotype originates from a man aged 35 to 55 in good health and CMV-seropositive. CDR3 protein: CASSPSVTEAFF. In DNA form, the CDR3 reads TGTGCCAGCTCACCTTCGGTCACTGAAGCTTTCTTT.